Shown below are 3 T cell receptor beta chains from a single sample sequenced in a study of T cells in localized non-small cell lung cancer. This table comes from immunoSEQ multiplex PCR, and its TCRdb copy is limited to in-frame clones, with some not included. The sample carries roughly 2,800 clones, approximately 23% recorded once. Sequences were derived from lung tumor tissue, sampled before any cancer treatment. The receptors come from a male donor older than 55 with stage II lung adenocarcinoma.

The sample holds a few counts of this clone. The chain uses TRBV9 and TRBJ2-7, with D perhaps given as TRBD1 or TRBD2 (5 bases each). The ends were cut back, 0 bases at V and 4 bases at J, with 14 bases in the middle. Per germline, CDR1 SGDLS and CDR2 YYNGEE. This CDR3 has 15 residues. CDR3 DNA: TGTGCCAGCAGCGTAGTCCCCTCGGGGCATTACGAGCAGTACTTC. Its protein is CASSVVPSGHYEQYF. Based on the CDR3 plus reference TRBV9 and TRBJ2-7, the full variable domain is DSGVTQTPKHLITATGQRVTLRCSPRSGDLSVYWYQQSLDQGLQFLIQYYNGEERAKGNILERFSAQQFPDLHSELNLSSLELGDSALYFCASSVVPSGHYEQYFGPGTRLTVT.

The chain combines TRBV19 with TRBJ1-2, with D possibly being TRBD1 (5 bases). The CDR3 runs 13 residues. Per germline, CDR1 LNHDA and CDR2 SQIVND (reference sequence). Trimming cost V 9 bases and J 5 bases, with 16 bases left between them. The CDR3 reads CASKSRGTYGYTF. The CDR3 DNA sequence: TGTGCCAGCAAAAGCCGAGGGACGTATGGCTACACCTTC.

This clone appeared a single time. V is TRBV19 and J is TRBJ1-5; 8 bases agree with TRBD1. This CDR3 spans 14 amino acids. Looked up from germline, CDR1 is LNHDA and CDR2 is SQIVND (reference sequence). The ends lost 10 bases at V and 3 bases at J; junction bases unmatched: 8. In nucleotides, the CDR3 is TGTGCCATCGCGGACAGGGCTGACAATCAGCCCCAGCATTTT. This encodes CAIADRADNQPQHF.